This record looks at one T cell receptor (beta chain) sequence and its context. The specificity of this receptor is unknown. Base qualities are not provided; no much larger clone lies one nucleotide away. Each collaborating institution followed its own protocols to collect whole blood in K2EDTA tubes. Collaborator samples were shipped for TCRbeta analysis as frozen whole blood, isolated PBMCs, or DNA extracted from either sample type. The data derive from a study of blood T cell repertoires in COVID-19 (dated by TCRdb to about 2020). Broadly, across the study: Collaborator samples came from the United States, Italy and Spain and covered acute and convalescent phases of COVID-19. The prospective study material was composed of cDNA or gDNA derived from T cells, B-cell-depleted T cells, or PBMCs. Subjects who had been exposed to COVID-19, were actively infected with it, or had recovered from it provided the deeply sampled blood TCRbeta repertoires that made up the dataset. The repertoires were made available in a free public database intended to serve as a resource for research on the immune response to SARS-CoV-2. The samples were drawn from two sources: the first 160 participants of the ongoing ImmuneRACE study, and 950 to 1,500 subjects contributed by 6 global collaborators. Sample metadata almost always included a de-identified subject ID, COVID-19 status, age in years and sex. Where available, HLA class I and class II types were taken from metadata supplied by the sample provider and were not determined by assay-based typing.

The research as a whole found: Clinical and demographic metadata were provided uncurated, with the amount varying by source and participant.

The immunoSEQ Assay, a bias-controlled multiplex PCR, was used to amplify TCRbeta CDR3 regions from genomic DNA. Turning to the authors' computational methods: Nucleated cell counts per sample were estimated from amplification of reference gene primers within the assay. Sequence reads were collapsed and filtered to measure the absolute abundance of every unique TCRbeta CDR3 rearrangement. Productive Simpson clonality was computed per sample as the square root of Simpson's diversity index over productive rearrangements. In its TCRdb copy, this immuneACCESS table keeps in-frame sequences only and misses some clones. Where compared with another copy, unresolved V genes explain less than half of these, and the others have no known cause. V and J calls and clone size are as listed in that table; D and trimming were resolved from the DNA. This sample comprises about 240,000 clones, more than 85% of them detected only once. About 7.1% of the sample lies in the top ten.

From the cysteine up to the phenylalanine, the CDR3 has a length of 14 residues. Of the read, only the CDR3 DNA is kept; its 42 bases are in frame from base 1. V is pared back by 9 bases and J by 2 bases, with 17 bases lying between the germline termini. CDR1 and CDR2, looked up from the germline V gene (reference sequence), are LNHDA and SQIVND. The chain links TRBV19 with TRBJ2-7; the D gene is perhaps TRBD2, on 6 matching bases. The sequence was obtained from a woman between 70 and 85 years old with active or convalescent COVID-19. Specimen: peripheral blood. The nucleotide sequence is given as TGTGCCAGCAGCCGGGGACTCACGGCCTACGAGCAGTACTTC. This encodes CASSRGLTAYEQYF.